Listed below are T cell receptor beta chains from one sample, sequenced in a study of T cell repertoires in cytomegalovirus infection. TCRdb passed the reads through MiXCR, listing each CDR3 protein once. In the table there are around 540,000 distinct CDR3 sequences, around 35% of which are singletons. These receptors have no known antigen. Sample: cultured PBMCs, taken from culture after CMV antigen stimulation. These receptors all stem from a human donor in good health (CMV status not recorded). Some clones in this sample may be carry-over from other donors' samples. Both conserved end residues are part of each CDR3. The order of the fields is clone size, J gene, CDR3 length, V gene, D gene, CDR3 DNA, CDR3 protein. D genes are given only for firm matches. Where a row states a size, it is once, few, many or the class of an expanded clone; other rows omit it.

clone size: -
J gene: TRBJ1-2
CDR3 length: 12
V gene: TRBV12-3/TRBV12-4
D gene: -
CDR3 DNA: TGTGCCAGCAGTCGGGGGGGTTATGGCTACACCTTC
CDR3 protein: CASSRGGYGYTF

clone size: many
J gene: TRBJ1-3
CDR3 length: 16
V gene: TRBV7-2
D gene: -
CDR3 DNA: TGTGCCAGCAGCTTAGCGGGGGTCTCCTCTGGAAACACCATATATTTT
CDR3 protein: CASSLAGVSSGNTIYF

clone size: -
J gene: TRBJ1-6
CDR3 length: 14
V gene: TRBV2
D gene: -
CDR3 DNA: TGTGCCAGCAGTGAGCGTCAAGATAATTCACCCCTCCACTTT
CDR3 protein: CASSERQDNSPLHF

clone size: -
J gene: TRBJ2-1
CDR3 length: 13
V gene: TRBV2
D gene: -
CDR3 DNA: TGTGCCAGCAGTGAACGGCGATACAATGAGCAGTTCTTC
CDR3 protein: CASSERRYNEQFF

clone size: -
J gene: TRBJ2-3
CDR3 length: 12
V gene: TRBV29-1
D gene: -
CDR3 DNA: TGCAGCGGACTTCAGAGCACAGATACGCAGTATTTT
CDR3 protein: CSGLQSTDTQYF

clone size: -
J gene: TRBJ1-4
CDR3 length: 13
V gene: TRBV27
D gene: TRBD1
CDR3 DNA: TGTGCCAGCAGAGGGACAGGACGTGAAAAACTGTTTTTT
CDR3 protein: CASRGTGREKLFF

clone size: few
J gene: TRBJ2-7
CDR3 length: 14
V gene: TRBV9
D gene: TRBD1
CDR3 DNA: TGTGCCAGCAGCGGACGGGACAGTCAGGACGAGCAGTACTTC
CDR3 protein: CASSGRDSQDEQYF

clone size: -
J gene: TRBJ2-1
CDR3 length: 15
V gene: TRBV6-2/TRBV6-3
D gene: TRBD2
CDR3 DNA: TGTGCCAGCAGGGTAGCGGGAGGAGGGGAAAATGAGCAGTTCTTC
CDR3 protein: CASRVAGGGENEQFF

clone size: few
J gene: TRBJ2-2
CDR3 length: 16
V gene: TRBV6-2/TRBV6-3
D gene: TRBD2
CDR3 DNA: TGTGCCAGCTTACCGGCGGGAGGGCCGGACACCGGGGAGCTGTTTTTT
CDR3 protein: CASLPAGGPDTGELFF

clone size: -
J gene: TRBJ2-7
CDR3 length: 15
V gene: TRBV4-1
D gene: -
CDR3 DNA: TGCGCCAGCAGCCAAGTCAGGGGTAGCGCCTACGAGCAGTACTTC
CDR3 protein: CASSQVRGSAYEQYF

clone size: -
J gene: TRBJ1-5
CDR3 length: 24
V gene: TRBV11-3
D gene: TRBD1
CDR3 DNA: TGTGCCAGCAGCTCCCTAAGGATGGACAGGGGGCCACAACCCAGCATATCGAGCAATCAGCCCCAGCATTTT
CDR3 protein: CASSSLRMDRGPQPSISSNQPQHF

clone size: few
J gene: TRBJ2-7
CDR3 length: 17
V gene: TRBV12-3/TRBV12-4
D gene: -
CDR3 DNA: TGTGCCAGCAGTTCCCCCCCAGGGGGGAGAGGCAACTACGAGCAGTACTTC
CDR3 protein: CASSSPPGGRGNYEQYF

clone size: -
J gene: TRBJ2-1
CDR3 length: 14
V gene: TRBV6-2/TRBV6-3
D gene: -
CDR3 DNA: TGTGCCAGCAATTTCAGGTCTCCCTACAATGAGCAGTTCTTC
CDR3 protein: CASNFRSPYNEQFF

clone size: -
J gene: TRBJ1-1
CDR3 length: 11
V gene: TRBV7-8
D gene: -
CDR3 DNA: TGTGCCAGCCTTCGGAACACTGAAGCTTTCTTT
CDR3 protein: CASLRNTEAFF

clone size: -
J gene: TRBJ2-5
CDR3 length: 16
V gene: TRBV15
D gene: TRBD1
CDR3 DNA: TGTGCCACCAGCAGAGAGCCTGGGACAGCCCAAGAGACCCAGTACTTC
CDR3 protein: CATSREPGTAQETQYF

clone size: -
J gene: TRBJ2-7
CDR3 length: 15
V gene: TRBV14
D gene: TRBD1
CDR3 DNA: TGTGCCAGCAGCCCTTACCGGGACAGGGGCCACGAGCAGTACTTC
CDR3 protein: CASSPYRDRGHEQYF

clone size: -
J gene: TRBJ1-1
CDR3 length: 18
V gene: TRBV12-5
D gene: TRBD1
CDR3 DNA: TGTGCTAGTGGTTTGGTAATAGGGAGACAGGGAGAGAACACTGAAGCTTTCTTT
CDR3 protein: CASGLVIGRQGENTEAFF

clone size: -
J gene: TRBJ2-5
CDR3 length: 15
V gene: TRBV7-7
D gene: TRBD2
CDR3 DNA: TGTGCTAGCAGCCCCGGGACTAGTCCTTCCGAGACCCAGTACTTC
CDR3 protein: CASSPGTSPSETQYF

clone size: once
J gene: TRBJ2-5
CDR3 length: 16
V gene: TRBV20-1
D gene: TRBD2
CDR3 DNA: TGCAGTGCTAGATCGGGACTAGCGGGAGGGAGGGAGACCCAGTACTTC
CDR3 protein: CSARSGLAGGRETQYF

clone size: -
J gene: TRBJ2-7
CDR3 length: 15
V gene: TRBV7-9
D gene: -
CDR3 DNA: TGTGCCAGCAGCTTACTTTCCGACGGTCCTACGAAGCAGTACTTC
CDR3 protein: CASSLLSDGPTKQYF

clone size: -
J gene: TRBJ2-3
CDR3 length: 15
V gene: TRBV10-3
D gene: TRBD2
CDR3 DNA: TGTGCCATCAGTGACTCAAGACTAGCAGGAGATACGCAGTATTTT
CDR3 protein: CAISDSRLAGDTQYF

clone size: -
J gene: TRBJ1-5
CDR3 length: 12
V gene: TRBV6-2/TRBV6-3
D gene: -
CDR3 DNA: TGTGCCAGCAGTTACGACCCCTCGCCCCAGCATTTT
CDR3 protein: CASSYDPSPQHF

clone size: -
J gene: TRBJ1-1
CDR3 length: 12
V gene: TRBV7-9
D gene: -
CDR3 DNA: TGTGCCAGCAGCCTACAGACACCTGAAGCTTTCTTT
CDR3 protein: CASSLQTPEAFF

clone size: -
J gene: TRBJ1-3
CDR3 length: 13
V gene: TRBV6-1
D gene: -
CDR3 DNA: TGTGCCAGCACGGCGGACTCTGGAAACACCATATATTTT
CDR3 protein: CASTADSGNTIYF

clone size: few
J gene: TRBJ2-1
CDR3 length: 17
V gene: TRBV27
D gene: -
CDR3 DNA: TGTGCCAGCAGTCCCCTCTTCATTGGAGATTCCTACAATGAGCAGTTCTTC
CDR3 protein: CASSPLFIGDSYNEQFF

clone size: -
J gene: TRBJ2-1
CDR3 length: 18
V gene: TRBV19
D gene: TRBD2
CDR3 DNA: TGTGCCAGTAGTATCGATTCTGTGGGCGGGAGGGCCTACAATGAGCAGTTCTTC
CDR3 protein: CASSIDSVGGRAYNEQFF

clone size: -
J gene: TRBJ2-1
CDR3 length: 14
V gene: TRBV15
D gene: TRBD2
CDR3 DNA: TGTGCCACCCAGTCGTCTAGCGGGAGACTTCGGCAGTTCTTC
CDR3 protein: CATQSSSGRLRQFF

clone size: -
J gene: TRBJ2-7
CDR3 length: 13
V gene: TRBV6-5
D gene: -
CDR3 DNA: TGTGCCAGCAGTTCGGGAAGGGCCTACGAGCAGTACTTC
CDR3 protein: CASSSGRAYEQYF

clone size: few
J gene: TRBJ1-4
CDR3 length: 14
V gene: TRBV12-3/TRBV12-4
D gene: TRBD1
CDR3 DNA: TGTGCCAGCAGTTTTTCGGGACAGGGAGAAAAACTGTTTTTT
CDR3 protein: CASSFSGQGEKLFF

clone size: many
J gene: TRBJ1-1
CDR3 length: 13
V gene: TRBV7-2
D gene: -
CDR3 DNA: TGTGCCAGCAGCTTAGGGACAGAGAATGAAGCTTTCTTT
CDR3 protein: CASSLGTENEAFF

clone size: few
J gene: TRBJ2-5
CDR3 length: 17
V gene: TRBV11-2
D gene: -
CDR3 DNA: TGTGCCAGCAGCTTAGTCTCAGCCGGGACCCTAGAAGAGACCCAGTACTTC
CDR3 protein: CASSLVSAGTLEETQYF

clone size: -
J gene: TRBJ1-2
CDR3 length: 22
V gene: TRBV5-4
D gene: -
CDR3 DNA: TGTGCCAGCAGCTTGGCCCTGGGTGTTGAAGTGACAACAGGGAAGAGGGACTATGGCTACACCTTC
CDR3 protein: CASSLALGVEVTTGKRDYGYTF

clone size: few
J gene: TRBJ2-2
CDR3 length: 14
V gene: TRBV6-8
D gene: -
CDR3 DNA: TGTGCCAGCAGTTTGGGGAGAGCGACTGGGGAGCTGTTTTTT
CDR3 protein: CASSLGRATGELFF

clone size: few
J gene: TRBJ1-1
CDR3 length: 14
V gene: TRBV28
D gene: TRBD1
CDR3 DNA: TGTGCCAGCAGACCGCCGGGACAGGGAGTTGAAGCTTTCTTT
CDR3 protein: CASRPPGQGVEAFF

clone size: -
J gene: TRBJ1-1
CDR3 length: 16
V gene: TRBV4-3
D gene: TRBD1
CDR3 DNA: TGCGCCAGCAGCCAAGGTGGAGACAGGGTGAACACTGAAGCTTTCTTT
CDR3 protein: CASSQGGDRVNTEAFF

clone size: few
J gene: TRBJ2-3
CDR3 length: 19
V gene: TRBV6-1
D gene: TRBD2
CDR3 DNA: TGTGCCAGCGCCTCCCCCGCGGGGGGCGCATCAGCAGTCACAGATACGCAGTATTTT
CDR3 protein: CASASPAGGASAVTDTQYF

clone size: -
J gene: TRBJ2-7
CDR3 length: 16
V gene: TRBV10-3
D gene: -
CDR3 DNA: TGTGCCATCAGTGGCCTTGGGGGGACACCTACGGACGAGCAGTACTTC
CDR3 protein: CAISGLGGTPTDEQYF

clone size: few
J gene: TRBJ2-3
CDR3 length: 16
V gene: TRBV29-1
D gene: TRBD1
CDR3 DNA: TGCAGCGTTGCCCAATGGGACAGCCAATTCACAGATACGCAGTATTTT
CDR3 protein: CSVAQWDSQFTDTQYF

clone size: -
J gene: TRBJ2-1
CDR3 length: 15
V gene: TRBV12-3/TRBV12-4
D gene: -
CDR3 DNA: TGTGCCAGCAGTTTAAGTTGGACGGTATACAATGAGCAGTTCTTC
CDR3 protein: CASSLSWTVYNEQFF

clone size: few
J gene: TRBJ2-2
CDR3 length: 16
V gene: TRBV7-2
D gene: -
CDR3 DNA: TGTGCCAGCAGCTTAGACCCAGGGATAAACACCGGGGAGCTGTTTTTT
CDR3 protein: CASSLDPGINTGELFF

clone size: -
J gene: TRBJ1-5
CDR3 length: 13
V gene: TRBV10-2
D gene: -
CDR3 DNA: TGCGCCAGCAGTGAGATTGACAATCAGCCCCAGCATTTT
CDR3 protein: CASSEIDNQPQHF

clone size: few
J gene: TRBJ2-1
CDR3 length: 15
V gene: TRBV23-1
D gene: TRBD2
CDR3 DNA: TGCGCCAGCAGACGAACTAGCGGGAGGGCTGATGAGCAGTTCTTC
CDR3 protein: CASRRTSGRADEQFF

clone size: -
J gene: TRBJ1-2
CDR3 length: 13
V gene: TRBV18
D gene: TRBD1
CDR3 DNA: TGTGCCAGCTCACCACCTACAGGGGATGGCTACACCTTC
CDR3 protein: CASSPPTGDGYTF

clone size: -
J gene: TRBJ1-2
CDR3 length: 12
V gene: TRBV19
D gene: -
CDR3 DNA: TGTGCCAGTAGTACAGAGAACTATGGCTACACCTTC
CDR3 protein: CASSTENYGYTF

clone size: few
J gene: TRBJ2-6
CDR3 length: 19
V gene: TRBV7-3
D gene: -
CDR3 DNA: TGTGCCAGCAGCTTAATGATGAGTGGGGGCACCTCTGGGGCCAACGTCCTGACTTTC
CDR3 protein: CASSLMMSGGTSGANVLTF

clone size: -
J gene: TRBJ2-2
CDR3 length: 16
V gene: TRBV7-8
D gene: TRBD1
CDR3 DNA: TGTGCCAGCAGCCCCACAGGGGGCAGAGACACCGGGGAGCTGTTTTTT
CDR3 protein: CASSPTGGRDTGELFF

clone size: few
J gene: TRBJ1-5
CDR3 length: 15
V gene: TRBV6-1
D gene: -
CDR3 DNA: TGTGCCAGCAGTGAAACGAGGGCAGATTATCAGCCCCAGCATTTT
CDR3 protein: CASSETRADYQPQHF

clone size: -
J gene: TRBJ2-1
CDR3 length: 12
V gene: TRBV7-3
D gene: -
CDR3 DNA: TGTGCCGGAGGACTCGGGCCCCACGGCTGGCTCTTC
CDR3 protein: CAGGLGPHGWLF

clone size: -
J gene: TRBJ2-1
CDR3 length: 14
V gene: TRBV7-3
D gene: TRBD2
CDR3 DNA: TGTGCCAGCAGCGCGGGACTAGCGCACAATGAGCAGTTCTTC
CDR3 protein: CASSAGLAHNEQFF